The rows below give T cell receptor beta chains drawn from one sample of a study of PD-1 blockade in classical Hodgkin lymphoma. Measured with immunoSEQ multiplex PCR; TCRdb has only the in-frame clones, and not every one. Of under 75,000 clones in the sample, more than 75% are singletons; the top ten hold roughly 5%. The source material was peripheral blood mononuclear cells (PBMCs), sampled before the second cycle of nivolumab. The receptors derive from a human donor with classical Hodgkin lymphoma. Both conserved end residues are part of each CDR3. D genes are given only for firm matches. Only some rows state a clone size, as once, few, many or a class for expanded clones.

J gene	D gene	clone size	V gene	CDR3 DNA	CDR3 protein
TRBJ2-5	TRBD1	.	TRBV6-6	TGTGCCAGCAGGCCTCCGGGACAGGAGACCCAGTACTTC	CASRPPGQETQYF
TRBJ1-2	.	.	TRBV7-2	TGTGCCAGCAGCTTAGCTAATAGGGGGGCGTATGGCTACACCTTC	CASSLANRGAYGYTF
TRBJ2-7	TRBD2	.	TRBV19	TGTGCCAGTAGTAGGACTAGCGGGGGGTTTACCTACGAGCAGTACTTC	CASSRTSGGFTYEQYF
TRBJ1-3	.	.	TRBV5-1	TGCGCCAGCAGCTTGGATGTCGGGGGCGCTGGAAACACCATATATTTT	CASSLDVGGAGNTIYF
TRBJ2-5	TRBD1	.	TRBV4-1	TGCGCCAGCAGCCACGACAGGGCAGAAGAGACCCAGTACTTC	CASSHDRAEETQYF
TRBJ2-1	.	.	TRBV19	TGTGCCAGTAGTTTTTTAGGCGGCCGAGCCAATGAGCAGTTCTTC	CASSFLGGRANEQFF
TRBJ1-5	TRBD1	.	TRBV5-1	TGCGCCAGCAGCGCTGACAGGGACCAGCCCCAGCATTTT	CASSADRDQPQHF
TRBJ1-5	.	.	TRBV30	TGTGCCTGGAGTGGGGGGAATCAGCCCCAGCATTTT	CAWSGGNQPQHF
TRBJ2-4	.	few	TRBV9	TGTGCCAGCAGCCAAAGCGGACGGGCGGGGACCAAAAACATTCAGTACTTC	CASSQSGRAGTKNIQYF
TRBJ1-2	.	.	TRBV28	TGTGCCAGCAGTTTAATAGGTCAACTGGGAGACTATGGCTACACCTTC	CASSLIGQLGDYGYTF
TRBJ1-5	TRBD1	.	TRBV5-8	TGTGCCAGCAGCGATGGGACAGGGAGTTATAGCAATCAGCCCCAGCATTTT	CASSDGTGSYSNQPQHF
TRBJ2-3	.	.	TRBV5-1	TGCGCCAGCAGCTTGGTCGCCGCCGATACGCAGTATTTT	CASSLVAADTQYF
TRBJ2-3	.	.	TRBV5-1	TGCGCCAGCAGCTTGGGGCCGGGACTCACAGATACGCAGTATTTT	CASSLGPGLTDTQYF
TRBJ1-6	.	.	TRBV5-3	TGTGCCAGAAGCTTGAAGAATTCACCCCTCCACTTT	CARSLKNSPLHF
TRBJ1-6	TRBD1	.	TRBV11-2	TGTGCCAGCAGTTCCACAGGGGGCTCTAATTCACCCCTCCACTTT	CASSSTGGSNSPLHF
TRBJ1-6	.	once	TRBV11-2	TGTGCCAGCAGCGCAACAGGGCTCGGTTCACCCCTCCACTTT	CASSATGLGSPLHF
TRBJ2-7	TRBD2	.	TRBV12-5	TGTGCTAGTGTTCCCAGCGGGGGGGCCTCCTACGAGCAGTACTTC	CASVPSGGASYEQYF
TRBJ1-6	TRBD1	.	TRBV18	TGTGCCAGCTCGCCTGAAGGACAGGGCTGGTCACCCCTCCACTTT	CASSPEGQGWSPLHF
TRBJ1-1	.	few	TRBV7-9	TGTGCCAGCTTAGCAGGCACCTCCGGGAAGGACACTGAAGCTTTCTTT	CASLAGTSGKDTEAFF
TRBJ1-1	.	.	TRBV7-2	TGTGCCAGCAGCTTAGGGGGGGGCCTCTTGAACACTGAAGCTTTCTTT	CASSLGGGLLNTEAFF
TRBJ2-1	TRBD1	.	TRBV4-2	TGTGCCAGCAGCCAGGACAGGGACGTGGGTGAGCAGTTCTTC	CASSQDRDVGEQFF
TRBJ2-7	.	.	TRBV6-1	TGTGCCAGCAGTGAATTAGGGGGGGCTCCCTACGAGCAGTACTTC	CASSELGGAPYEQYF
TRBJ2-7	TRBD1	.	TRBV10-3	TGTGCCACTCAGGGGGCCCACGAGCAGTACTTC	CATQGAHEQYF
TRBJ2-3	.	.	TRBV5-4	TGTGCCAGCAGCTTGCCAAGACAGGCCGAACCCACAGATACGCAGTATTTT	CASSLPRQAEPTDTQYF
TRBJ1-4	.	.	TRBV5-6	TGTGCCAGCAGCGAGACCGCCAGCCGGAATGAAAAACTGTTTTTT	CASSETASRNEKLFF
TRBJ1-2	.	.	TRBV6-5	TGTGCCAGCAGTTACCGGGGGACGGGAAATAACTATGGCTACACCTTC	CASSYRGTGNNYGYTF
TRBJ2-5	TRBD1	.	TRBV5-1	TGCGCCAGCAGCCCGAGACAGGGCTCCCAAGAGACCCAGTACTTC	CASSPRQGSQETQYF
TRBJ2-1	.	.	TRBV25-1	TGTGCCAGCAGTGAAGCCCGAGGGTCCTACAATGAGCAGTTCTTC	CASSEARGSYNEQFF
TRBJ1-4	.	.	TRBV5-1	TGCGCCAGCAGCGCTTCGGGGGACCCTAATGAAAAACTGTTTTTT	CASSASGDPNEKLFF
TRBJ2-7	.	.	TRBV6-5	TGTGCCACCGGGGAGCAGGGTAGGTACGAGCAGTACTTC	CATGEQGRYEQYF
TRBJ1-4	.	.	TRBV5-1	TGCGCCAGCAGCCTAGTGGGTCGCCCGGGCGAAAAACTGTTTTTT	CASSLVGRPGEKLFF
TRBJ2-7	.	.	TRBV5-1	TGCGCCAGCAGCGGGTCTAGAGTGGCCTCCTACGAGCAGTACTTC	CASSGSRVASYEQYF
TRBJ2-7	.	.	TRBV5-1	TGCGCCAGCAGCTTGGGGGTTCTAAACGAGCAGTACTTC	CASSLGVLNEQYF
TRBJ1-3	.	.	TRBV7-9	TGTGCCAGCAGCAGGGATTCTGGAAACACCATATATTTT	CASSRDSGNTIYF
TRBJ2-7	.	.	TRBV5-1	TGCGCCAGCAGTAGGGGCGGAGCCCCAGACGAGCAGTACTTC	CASSRGGAPDEQYF
TRBJ2-1	.	medium-sized	TRBV9	TGTGCCAGCAGCTCCGCGGGGAGCTCCTACAATGAGCAGTTCTTC	CASSSAGSSYNEQFF
TRBJ2-1	.	medium-sized	TRBV29-1	TGCAGCACGAGAGGATTCTATAACGCCGAACGGGATGAGCAGTTCTTC	CSTRGFYNAERDEQFF
TRBJ2-7	TRBD2	.	TRBV4-1	TGCGCCAGCAGCCAAGGACTAGCGGGGGATCCCTACGAGCAGTACTTC	CASSQGLAGDPYEQYF
TRBJ2-2	.	.	TRBV5-1	TGCGCCAGCAGCTTGGTAGGGTCGAACACCGGGGAGCTGTTTTTT	CASSLVGSNTGELFF
TRBJ1-5	.	.	TRBV19	TGTGCCAGTAGTACGGGGACGGTCGGGAATCAGCCCCAGCATTTT	CASSTGTVGNQPQHF
TRBJ2-1	TRBD2	.	TRBV5-1	TGCGCCAGCAGCTTGCGATCGGCACTAGCGGGGGGGAATGAGCAGTTCTTC	CASSLRSALAGGNEQFF
TRBJ2-1	.	few	TRBV19	TGTGCCAGTAGTGCGGCAGGACTTTCCTTCTACAATGAGCAGTTCTTC	CASSAAGLSFYNEQFF
TRBJ1-6	TRBD1	.	TRBV27	TGTGCCAGTCGGCCTTGGTCAGGGGGGATGGGGCAAAATAATTCACCCCTCCACTTT	CASRPWSGGMGQNNSPLHF
TRBJ1-2	.	.	TRBV7-9	TGTGCCAGCAGCTTCTTGCGGGGGGCTGTAAACTATGGCTACACCTTC	CASSFLRGAVNYGYTF
TRBJ1-5	.	.	TRBV30	TGTGCCTGGAGTGAACAGGGCAGTCAGCCCCAGCATTTT	CAWSEQGSQPQHF
TRBJ1-5	.	.	TRBV5-1	TGCGCCAGCAGCTTGGACGGGGGAAATCAGCCCCAGCATTTT	CASSLDGGNQPQHF
TRBJ2-1	.	.	TRBV27	TGTGCCAGCAGTTTGTGGGTGGGGAAGGGGACCAATGAGCAGTTCTTC	CASSLWVGKGTNEQFF
TRBJ1-5	.	.	TRBV7-9	TGTGCCAGCAGCCGTGATGGCAATCAGCCCCAGCATTTT	CASSRDGNQPQHF
TRBJ1-1	.	few	TRBV9	TGTGCCAGCAGCGTAGGTCCGAACACTGAAGCTTTCTTT	CASSVGPNTEAFF